The 7 T cell receptor beta chains below were found in one sample sequenced in a study of tumor and adjacent non-tumor tissue in lung cancer. This sample's RNA came from whole unsorted tissue. This non-tumor lung sample came from over 3 cm beyond the tumor edge. Three rounds of nested PCR, following a modified ARM-PCR protocol, produced the TCRbeta library. TCRdb analysed the multiplex PCR reads with MiXCR anew, one entry per CDR3 protein. The data contain roughly 69,000 distinct CDR3 sequences, around 80% of them singletons. Sequenced: distant non-tumor lung tissue. The receptors were sampled from a man aged 55-75 years with non-small cell lung cancer.

Points on this clonotype: The CDR3 does not close with the conserved phenylalanine or tryptophan, likely indicating a read error. The V call is TRBV4-1, the J call TRBJ2-3, with D unresolved. Trimming shortened V by 3 bases and J by 2 bases, and 18 bases separated the two germline ends. Germline V gene data show CDR1 as MGHRA and CDR2 as YSYEKL. The length of the CDR3 is 17 residues. CDR3 coding DNA: TGCGCCAGCAGCCACGATACGGGCCATGACATCACAGATACGCAGTATTTG. It specifies CASSHDTGHDITDTQYL.

This clonotype occurred many times. The chain employs TRBV12-3 or TRBV12-4 and TRBJ2-2; 9 bases align to TRBD1. CDR3 length: 15 residues. V lost 5 bases to trimming and J lost 3 bases; unmatched junction nucleotides: 4. CDR3 coding DNA: TGTGCCAGCAGTCGAAGACAGGGGGACACCGGGGAGCTGTTTTTT. It encodes CASSRRQGDTGELFF.

This CDR3 reads CTSSPLTGSTEQYF. The CDR3 DNA follows: TGTACTAGCAGCCCCCTCACGGGGAGCACCGAGCAGTACTTC. The chain combines TRBV7-9 with TRBJ2-7; maybe TRBD2 (6 bases). CDR1 and CDR2 from the germline V gene are SEHNR and FQNEAQ (reference sequence). CDR3 size: 14 residues.

The chain combines TRBV6-6 with TRBJ1-2, with a tentative D call TRBD1 (5 bases). CDR1 is MNHNY, CDR2 SVGAGI, per germline (reference sequence). This CDR3 region has 18 residues. Trimming took 4 bases from V and 1 from J, leaving 22 bases between them. The CDR3 region has the DNA TGTGCCAGCAGTTCATGGGTTTTAGGAGGGGTCATTAACTATGGCTACACCTTC. Residues: CASSSWVLGGVINYGYTF.

J is TRBJ2-2 and V is TRBV11-1; TRBD1 might be the D (7 bases). Germline values: CDR1 SGHAT, CDR2 FQDESV (reference sequence). This CDR3 spans 14 amino acids. The CDR3 DNA sequence: TGTAGCAGCCGACGACAGGGAGGAACCGGGGAGCTGTTTTTT. Protein sequence: CSSRRQGGTGELFF.

Regarding this clonotype: An end of the junction does not agree with germline; a read error may underlie this. The chain combines TRBV10-1 with TRBJ2-7; D could derive from TRBD1 or TRBD2 (5 bases each). CDR3 length: 15 amino acids. The germline gives CDR1 WNHNN, CDR2 SYGVQD (reference sequence). CDR3 sequence: CASSDTGRGFYEQYF. Here the CDR3 DNA reads TGCGCCAGCAGTGATACAGGACGGGGCTTCTACGAGCAGTATTTC.

About this clonotype itself: At one end the junction does not follow the germline gene, possibly because of a read error. The chain employs TRBV6-1 and TRBJ1-5, with D perhaps matching TRBD1 (6 bases). The germline V gene encodes CDR1 MNHNS and CDR2 SASEGT. CDR3 size: 15 residues. Written as DNA, the CDR3 is TGTGCCAGCAGTGAAGTGGGGGCGACCAATCAGCCCCAACATTTC. Protein product: CASSEVGATNQPQHF.